This T cell receptor (beta chain) was sequenced for a study of T cell responses to AZD1222 COVID-19 vaccine. CDR1 is GTSNPN, CDR2 SVGIG, per germline (reference sequence). V was trimmed by 3 bases and J by 8 bases, leaving 22 bases between them. The CDR3 spans 16 residues. A remark on this clone: Antigen specificity is unknown.

Study-wide findings and caveats: At baseline, seropositivity was found in only 6 or 7 AZD1222 recipients. Donors skewed white British and female; clonal diversity was possibly underestimated.

The data were produced by immunoSEQ multiplex PCR, yet TCRdb's version contains in-frame clones alone and is incomplete. This table has about 96,000 clones, approximately 90% appearing once. The clonotype originates from an adult in good health. The specimen comprised peripheral blood, sampled on day 0 of AZD1222 vaccination. The chain recombines TRBV30 with TRBJ1-4; D is ambiguous. The CDR3 here is CAWSPPGSRVREKLFF. As DNA, the CDR3 is TGTGCCTGGAGCCCCCCGGGTAGTAGGGTCCGGGAAAAACTGTTTTTT.